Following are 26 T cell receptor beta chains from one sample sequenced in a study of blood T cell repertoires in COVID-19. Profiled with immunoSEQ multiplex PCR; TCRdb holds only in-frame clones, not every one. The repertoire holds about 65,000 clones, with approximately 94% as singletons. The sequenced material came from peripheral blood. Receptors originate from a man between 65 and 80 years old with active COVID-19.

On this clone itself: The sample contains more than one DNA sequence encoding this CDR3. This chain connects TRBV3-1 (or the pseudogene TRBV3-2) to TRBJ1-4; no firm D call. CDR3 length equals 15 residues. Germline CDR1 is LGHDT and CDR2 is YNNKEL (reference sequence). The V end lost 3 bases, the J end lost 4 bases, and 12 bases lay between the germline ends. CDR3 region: CASSQGGGFNEKLFF. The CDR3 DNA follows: TGTGCCAGCAGCCAGGGAGGTGGGTTTAATGAAAAACTGTTTTTT.

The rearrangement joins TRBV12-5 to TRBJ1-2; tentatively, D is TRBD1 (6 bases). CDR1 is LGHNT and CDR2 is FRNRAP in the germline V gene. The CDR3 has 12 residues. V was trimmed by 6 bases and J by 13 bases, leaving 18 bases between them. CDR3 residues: CASGMDRLVVTF. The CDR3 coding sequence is TGTGCTAGTGGAATGGACAGACTTGTAGTCACCTTC.

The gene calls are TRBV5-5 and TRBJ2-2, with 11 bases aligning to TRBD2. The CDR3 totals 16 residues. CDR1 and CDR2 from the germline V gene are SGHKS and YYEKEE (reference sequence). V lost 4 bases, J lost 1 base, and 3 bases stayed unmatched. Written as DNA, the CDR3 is TGTGCCAGCAGCATCGGACTAGCGGGGAACACCGGGGAGCTGTTTTTT. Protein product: CASSIGLAGNTGELFF.

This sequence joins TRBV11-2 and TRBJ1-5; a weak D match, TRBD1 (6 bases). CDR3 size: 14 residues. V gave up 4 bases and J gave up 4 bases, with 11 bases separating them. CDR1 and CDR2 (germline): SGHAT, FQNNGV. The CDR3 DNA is TGTGCCAGCAGCTCACAGGGTGAGAATCAGCCCCAGCATTTT. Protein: CASSSQGENQPQHF.

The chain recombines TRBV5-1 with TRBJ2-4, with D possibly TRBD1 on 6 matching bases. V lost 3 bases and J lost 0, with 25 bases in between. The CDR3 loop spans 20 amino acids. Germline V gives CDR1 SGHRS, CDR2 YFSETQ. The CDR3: CASSSDTRQDFGLAKNIQYF. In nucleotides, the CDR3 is TGCGCCAGCAGCTCCGACACCCGACAGGATTTTGGGTTAGCCAAAAACATTCAGTACTTC. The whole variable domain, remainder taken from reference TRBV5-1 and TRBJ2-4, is KAGVTQTPRYLIKTRGQQVTLSCSPISGHRSVSWYQQTPGQGLQFLFEYFSETQRNKGNFPGRFSGRQFSNSRSEMNVSTLELGDSALYLCASSSDTRQDFGLAKNIQYFGAGTRLSVL.

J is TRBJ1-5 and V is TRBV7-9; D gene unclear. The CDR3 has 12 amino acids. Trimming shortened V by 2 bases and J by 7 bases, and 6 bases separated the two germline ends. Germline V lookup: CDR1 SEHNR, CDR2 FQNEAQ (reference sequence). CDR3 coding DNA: TGTGCCAGCAGCTTACCGGGGCAGCCCCAGCATTTT. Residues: CASSLPGQPQHF.

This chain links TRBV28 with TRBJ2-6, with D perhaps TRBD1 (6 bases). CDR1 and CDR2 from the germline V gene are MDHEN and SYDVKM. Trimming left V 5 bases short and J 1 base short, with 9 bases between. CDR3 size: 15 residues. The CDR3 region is CASSPGVSGANVLTF. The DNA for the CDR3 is TGTGCCAGCAGTCCAGGGGTGTCTGGGGCCAACGTCCTGACTTTC.

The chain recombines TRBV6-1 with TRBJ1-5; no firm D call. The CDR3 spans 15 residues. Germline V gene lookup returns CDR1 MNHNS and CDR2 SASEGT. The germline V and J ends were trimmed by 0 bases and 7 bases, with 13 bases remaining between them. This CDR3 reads CASSEAAGIIQPQHF. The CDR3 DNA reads TGTGCCAGCAGTGAAGCAGCGGGGATCATCCAGCCCCAGCATTTT.

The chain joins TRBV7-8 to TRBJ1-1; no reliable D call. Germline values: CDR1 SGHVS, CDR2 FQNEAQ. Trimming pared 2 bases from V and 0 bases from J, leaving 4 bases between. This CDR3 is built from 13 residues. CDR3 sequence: CASSLPVNTEAFF. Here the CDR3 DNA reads TGTGCCAGCAGCTTACCTGTGAACACTGAAGCTTTCTTT.

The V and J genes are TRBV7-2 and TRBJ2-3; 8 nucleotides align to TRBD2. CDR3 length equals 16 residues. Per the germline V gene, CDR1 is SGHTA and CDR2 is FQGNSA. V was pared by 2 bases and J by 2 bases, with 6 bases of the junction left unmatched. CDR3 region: CASSLNPGGYTDTQYF. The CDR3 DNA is TGTGCCAGCAGCTTAAATCCGGGGGGGTACACAGATACGCAGTATTTT.

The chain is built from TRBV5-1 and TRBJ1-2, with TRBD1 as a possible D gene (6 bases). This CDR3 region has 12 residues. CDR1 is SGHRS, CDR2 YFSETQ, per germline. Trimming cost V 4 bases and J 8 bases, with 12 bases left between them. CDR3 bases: TGCGCCAGCAGCGAACAGGGTCGCGGCTACACCTTC. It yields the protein CASSEQGRGYTF. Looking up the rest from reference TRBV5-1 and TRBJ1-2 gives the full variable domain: KAGVTQTPRYLIKTRGQQVTLSCSPISGHRSVSWYQQTPGQGLQFLFEYFSETQRNKGNFPGRFSGRQFSNSRSEMNVSTLELGDSALYLCASSEQGRGYTFGSGTRLTVV.

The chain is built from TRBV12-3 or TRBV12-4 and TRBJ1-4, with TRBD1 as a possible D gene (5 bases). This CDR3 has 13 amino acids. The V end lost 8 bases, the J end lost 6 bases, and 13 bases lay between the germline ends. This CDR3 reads CASQTGGDEKLFF. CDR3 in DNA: TGTGCCAGCCAGACGGGGGGGGATGAAAAACTGTTTTTT.

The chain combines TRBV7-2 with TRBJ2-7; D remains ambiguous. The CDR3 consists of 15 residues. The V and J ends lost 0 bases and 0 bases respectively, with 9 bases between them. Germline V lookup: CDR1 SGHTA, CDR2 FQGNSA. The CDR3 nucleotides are TGTGCCAGCAGCTTAGCGGGCGTTAGCTCCTACGAGCAGTACTTC. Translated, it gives CASSLAGVSSYEQYF.

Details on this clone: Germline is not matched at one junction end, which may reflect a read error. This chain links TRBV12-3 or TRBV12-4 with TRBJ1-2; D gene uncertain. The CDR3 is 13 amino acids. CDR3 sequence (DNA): TGTGCCAGCAGATTAGAAAGCGGCTATGGCTACACCTTC. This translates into CASRLESGYGYTF.

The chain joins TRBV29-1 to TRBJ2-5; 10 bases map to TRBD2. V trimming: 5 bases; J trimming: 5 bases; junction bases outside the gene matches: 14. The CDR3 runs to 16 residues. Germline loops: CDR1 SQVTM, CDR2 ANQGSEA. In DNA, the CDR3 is TGCAGCGTTACCACCCGGGGACTAGCGAGGGGGGAGACCCAGTACTTC. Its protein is CSVTTRGLARGETQYF.

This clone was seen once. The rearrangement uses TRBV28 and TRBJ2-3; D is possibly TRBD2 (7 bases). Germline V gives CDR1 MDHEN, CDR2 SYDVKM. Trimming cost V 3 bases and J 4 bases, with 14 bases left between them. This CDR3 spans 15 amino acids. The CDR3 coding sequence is TGTGCCAGCAGTTTGGGGGGGGCCGGGGCAGATACGCAGTATTTT. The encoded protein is CASSLGGAGADTQYF.

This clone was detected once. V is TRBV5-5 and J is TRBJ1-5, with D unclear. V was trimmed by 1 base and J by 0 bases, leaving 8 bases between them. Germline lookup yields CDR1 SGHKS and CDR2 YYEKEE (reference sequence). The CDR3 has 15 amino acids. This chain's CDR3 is CASSLSFYSNQPQHF. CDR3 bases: TGTGCCAGCAGCTTGTCCTTTTATAGCAATCAGCCCCAGCATTTT.

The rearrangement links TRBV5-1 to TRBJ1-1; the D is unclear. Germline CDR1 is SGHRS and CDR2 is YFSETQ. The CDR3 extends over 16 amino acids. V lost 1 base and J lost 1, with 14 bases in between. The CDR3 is CASSLRPLSENTEAFF. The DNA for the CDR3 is TGCGCCAGCAGCTTGCGCCCCTTAAGCGAGAACACTGAAGCTTTCTTT.

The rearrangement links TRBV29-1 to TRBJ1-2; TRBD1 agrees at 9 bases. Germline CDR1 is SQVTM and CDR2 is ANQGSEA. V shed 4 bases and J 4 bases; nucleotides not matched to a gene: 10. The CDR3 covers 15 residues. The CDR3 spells CSVAFGTGISYGYTF. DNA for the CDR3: TGCAGCGTTGCATTCGGGACAGGGATTTCCTATGGCTACACCTTC.

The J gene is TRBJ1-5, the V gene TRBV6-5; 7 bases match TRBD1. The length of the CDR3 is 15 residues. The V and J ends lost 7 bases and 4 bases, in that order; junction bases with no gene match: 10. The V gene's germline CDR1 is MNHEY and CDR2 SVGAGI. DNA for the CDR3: TGTGCCAGCACCATGCAAGGGGGCACTAATCAGCCCCAGCATTTT. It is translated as CASTMQGGTNQPQHF.

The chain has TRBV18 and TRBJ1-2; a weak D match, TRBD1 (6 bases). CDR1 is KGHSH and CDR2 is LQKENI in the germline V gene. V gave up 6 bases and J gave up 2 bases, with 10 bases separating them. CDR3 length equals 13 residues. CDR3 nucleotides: TGTGCCAGCTCTATCGACAGGAACTATGGCTACACCTTC. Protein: CASSIDRNYGYTF.

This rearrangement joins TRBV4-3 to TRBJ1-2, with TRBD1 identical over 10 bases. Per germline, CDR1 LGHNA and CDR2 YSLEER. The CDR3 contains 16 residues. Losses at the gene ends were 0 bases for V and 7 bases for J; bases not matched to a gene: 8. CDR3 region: CASSQDLDRGRLGYTF. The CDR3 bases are TGCGCCAGCAGCCAAGATCTAGACAGGGGGCGTCTTGGCTACACCTTC.

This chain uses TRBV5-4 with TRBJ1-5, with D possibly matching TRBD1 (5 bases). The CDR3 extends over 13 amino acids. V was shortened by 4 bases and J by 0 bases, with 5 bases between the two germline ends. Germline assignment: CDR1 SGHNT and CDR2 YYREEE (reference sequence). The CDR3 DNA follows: TGTGCCAGCAGCCAGGGTAGCAATCAGCCCCAGCATTTT. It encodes CASSQGSNQPQHF.

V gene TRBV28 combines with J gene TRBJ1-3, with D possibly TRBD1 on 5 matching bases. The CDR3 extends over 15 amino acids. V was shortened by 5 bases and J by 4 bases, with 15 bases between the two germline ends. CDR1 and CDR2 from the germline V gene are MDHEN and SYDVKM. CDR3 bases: TGTGCCAGCAGTCCCCCCAGGCAGGGCGGAAACACCATATATTTT. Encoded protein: CASSPPRQGGNTIYF.

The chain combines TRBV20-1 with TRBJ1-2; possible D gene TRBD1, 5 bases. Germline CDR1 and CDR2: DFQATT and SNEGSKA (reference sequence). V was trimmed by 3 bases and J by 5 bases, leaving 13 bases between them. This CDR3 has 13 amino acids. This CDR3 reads CSASNLGDYGYTF. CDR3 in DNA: TGCAGTGCTAGTAACCTAGGGGATTATGGCTACACCTTC.

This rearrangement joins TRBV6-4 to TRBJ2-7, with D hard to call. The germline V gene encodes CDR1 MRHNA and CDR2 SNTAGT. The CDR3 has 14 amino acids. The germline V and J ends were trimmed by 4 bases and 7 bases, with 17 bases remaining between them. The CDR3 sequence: CASSGPRCSREQYF. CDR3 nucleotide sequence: TGTGCCAGCAGTGGGCCCCGTTGCTCGAGGGAGCAGTACTTC.